Here is one T cell receptor (beta chain) with its context. A much larger clone sits a single nucleotide away, making a read error possible. These data come from a study of T-cell reconstitution after alpha-beta-depleted transplantation in children. Preparing the TCRbeta library involved the use of unique molecular identifiers. TCRdb independently ran MiXCR on the PCR reads; one entry per CDR3 protein. Among over 300,000 distinct CDR3 sequences listed, around 10% were seen once. Looked up from germline, CDR1 is MNHEY and CDR2 is SMNVEV (reference sequence). This CDR3 contains 13 residues. Sequencing was performed on PBMCs from the stem cell graft donor, taken from the stem cell graft. The receptor comes from a human donor who donated a stem cell graft to a child with acute lymphoblastic leukemia. V and J are TRBV27 and TRBJ1-6, with D uncertain. The CDR3 DNA follows: TGTGCCAGCATTTTAACGGGGAATTCACCCCTCCACTTT. It specifies CASILTGNSPLHF.